This entry lists 30 T cell receptor beta chains sequenced from one sample in a study of shared clonotypes between healthy human individuals. Naive-designated CD8 cells lacked CD45RO, were positively enriched for CCR7, and omitted terminally differentiated effector memory CD45RA+ cells. Sequenced by immunoSEQ multiplex PCR; TCRdb stores in-frame clones only, minus some. The sample has about 2 million clones, about 95% seen once; the top ten hold roughly 1%. The sequenced sample consisted of naive CD8+ T cells sorted from blood. Receptors were obtained from a man between 18 and 35 years old in good health.

About this clone itself: In the same sample, other DNA sequences code for this CDR3. This chain links TRBV27 with TRBJ1-1; D unclear. This CDR3 contains 14 residues. Germline CDR1 reads MNHEY; CDR2 reads SMNVEV (reference sequence). Trimming removed 0 bases at V and 2 bases at J, with 7 bases between. The CDR3 bases are TGTGCCAGCAGTTTATCGGGTCCAAACACTGAAGCTTTCTTT. This codes for CASSLSGPNTEAFF.

The genes are TRBV28 and TRBJ1-4; no definite D call. Trimming took 7 bases from V and 8 from J, leaving 14 bases between them. Germline V gene data show CDR1 as MDHEN and CDR2 as SYDVKM. This CDR3 comprises 13 residues. The CDR3 DNA reads as TGTGCCAGCACCTATACCCTTTACGAAAAACTGTTTTTT. This translates into CASTYTLYEKLFF. The complete variable domain, with remaining parts taken from reference TRBV28 and TRBJ1-4, reads DVKVTQSSRYLVKRTGEKVFLECVQDMDHENMFWYRQDPGLGLRLIYFSYDVKMKEKGDIPEGYSVSREKKERFSLILESASTNQTSMYLCASTYTLYEKLFFGSGTQLSVL.

This clone was detected a few times. Other nucleotide sequences from this sample produce the same CDR3. In nucleotides, the CDR3 is TGTGCCAGTAGTAGTGGACAGCTATACGAGCAGTACTTC. Amino acid sequence: CASSSGQLYEQYF. The rearrangement joins TRBV19 to TRBJ2-7, with a weak D call TRBD1 (6 bases). The germline V and J ends were trimmed by 4 bases and 4 bases, with 11 bases remaining between them. The CDR3 runs to 13 residues. Germline V CDR1 and CDR2: LNHDA, SQIVND (reference sequence).

The chain recombines TRBV2 with TRBJ2-7, with D uncertain. The CDR3 spans 10 residues. Germline V CDR1 and CDR2: SNHLY, FYNNEI. V lost 10 bases, J lost 7 bases, and 11 bases lay in between. The CDR3 nucleotides read TGTGCCACGTCTCTAGGGGAGCAGTACTTC. Its translation: CATSLGEQYF.

The chain has TRBV11-2 and TRBJ2-1; the match to TRBD2 covers 10 bases. With 5 bases clipped from V and 6 bases from J, the junction kept 7 bases outside the gene matches. Germline loops: CDR1 SGHAT, CDR2 FQNNGV. This CDR3 spans 15 amino acids. In DNA, the CDR3 is TGTGCCAGCAGCCCCCTAGCGGGAGTGGGCAATGAGCAGTTCTTC. Encoded protein: CASSPLAGVGNEQFF.

Here the CDR3 reads CSVAGENTGELFF. Here the CDR3 DNA reads TGCAGCGTAGCAGGGGAGAACACCGGGGAGCTGTTTTTT. The genes are TRBV29-1 and TRBJ2-2; possibly TRBD1 for D (6 bases). V lost 6 bases, J lost 1 base, and 9 bases lay in between. There are 13 residues in the CDR3. In germline, CDR1 is SQVTM, CDR2 ANQGSEA.

The chain is built from TRBV13 and TRBJ2-7, with 9 nucleotides matching TRBD2. This CDR3 contains 15 residues. With V trimmed by 5 bases and J by 5 bases, 10 bases remained unmatched. Germline CDR1 is PRHDT and CDR2 is FYEKMQ (reference sequence). Here the CDR3 reads CASSRTGTSNHEQYF. DNA of the CDR3: TGTGCCAGCAGCCGAACCGGGACTAGCAACCACGAGCAGTACTTC.

This sequence joins TRBV9 and TRBJ1-1, with 8 bases lining up with TRBD1. This CDR3 has 13 amino acids. The J segment lost 6 bases and the V segment lost 5 bases, leaving 6 bases of the junction unmatched. Germline loops: CDR1 SGDLS, CDR2 YYNGEE. This chain's CDR3 is CASSGQGGSEAFF. DNA for the CDR3: TGTGCCAGCAGTGGACAGGGTGGTTCTGAAGCTTTCTTT.

The CDR3 DNA follows: TGTGCCAGCAGCTTAGGGGTAGAACGAGAGACCCAGTACTTC. Its protein product is CASSLGVERETQYF. The chain carries TRBV7-8 and TRBJ2-5, with unresolved D. From germline, CDR1 is SGHVS and CDR2 FQNEAQ. Trimming pared 1 base from V and 4 bases from J, leaving 10 bases between. This CDR3 has 14 amino acids.

V usage is TRBV4-3 and J usage is TRBJ1-1; D uncertain. CDR3 length: 14 residues. Looked up from germline, CDR1 is LGHNA and CDR2 is YSLEER. Trimming took 4 bases from V and 8 from J, leaving 17 bases between them. The CDR3 sequence is CASSRGLQVGEAFF. The CDR3 DNA sequence: TGCGCCAGCAGCCGTGGTCTTCAGGTGGGAGAAGCTTTCTTT.

The chain carries TRBV11-2 and TRBJ2-5; D is uncertain. Trimming shortened V by 5 bases and J by 5 bases, and 12 bases separated the two germline ends. CDR1 is SGHAT, CDR2 FQNNGV, per germline. The CDR3 has 13 residues. The CDR3 nucleotides are TGTGCCAGCAGCCGGAGAGTACGGGAGACCCAGTACTTC. Amino acids: CASSRRVRETQYF.

About this clone: Other DNA variants within this sample encode the same CDR3. V usage is TRBV4-1 and J usage is TRBJ1-3, with D uncertain. The germline V gene has CDR1 MGHRA and CDR2 YSYEKL. CDR3 length: 15 amino acids. Trimming shortened V by 0 bases and J by 0 bases, and 6 bases separated the two germline ends. CDR3 in amino acids: CASSQDGTSGNTIYF. The CDR3 DNA reads as TGCGCCAGCAGCCAAGATGGAACCTCTGGAAACACCATATATTTT.

The V call is TRBV7-9, the J call TRBJ2-3, with D unresolved. Germline loops: CDR1 SEHNR, CDR2 FQNEAQ (reference sequence). The CDR3 spans 16 residues. V lost 5 bases, J lost 6 bases, and 21 bases lay in between. The CDR3 DNA reads TGTGCCAGCAGCACCGCCTTAGACGGGCACTGGGATACGCAGTATTTT. Amino acid sequence: CASSTALDGHWDTQYF.

The J gene is TRBJ2-3, the V gene TRBV10-3; 14 bases match TRBD2. The CDR3 totals 17 residues. The ends lost 5 bases at V and 3 bases at J; junction bases unmatched: 7. Germline V gives CDR1 ENHRY, CDR2 SYGVKD. The CDR3: CAISPGLAGVVTDTQYF. CDR3 DNA sequence: TGTGCCATCAGTCCGGGACTAGCGGGAGTAGTAACAGATACGCAGTATTTT.

The rearrangement links TRBV6-6 to TRBJ2-7; D may match TRBD1 or TRBD2 (5 bases each). This CDR3 contains 15 residues. The ends were cut back, 0 bases at V and 1 base at J, with 10 bases in the middle. Germline CDR1 and CDR2: MNHNY and SVGAGI (reference sequence). The CDR3 protein is CASSYSGETSYEQYF. As DNA, the CDR3 is TGTGCCAGCAGTTACTCGGGGGAAACTTCCTACGAGCAGTACTTC.

The chain is built from TRBV5-4 and TRBJ1-2; D unresolved. The CDR3 extends over 14 amino acids. Germline V lookup: CDR1 SGHNT, CDR2 YYREEE (reference sequence). Between the trimmed V and J ends, which lost 4 bases and 5 bases, there was a span of 15 bases. The CDR3, as DNA: TGTGCCAGCAGCACCTCGGGGTCAGAGTATGGCTACACCTTC. Amino acids: CASSTSGSEYGYTF.

The genes are TRBV4-2 and TRBJ2-3; a possible D gene is TRBD2 (5 bases). Deletions cut 3 bases from V and 9 bases from J, with 16 bases between. This CDR3 comprises 14 residues. In germline, CDR1 is LGHNA, CDR2 YNFKEQ. Written as DNA, the CDR3 is TGTGCCAGCAGCCAGCCTTCCCTAGCTGACACGCAGTATTTT. Its translation: CASSQPSLADTQYF.

V is TRBV4-3 and J is TRBJ2-7; 14 nucleotides line up with TRBD2. The length of the CDR3 is 17 residues. CDR1 and CDR2 from the germline V gene are LGHNA and YSLEER. V lost 4 bases to trimming and J lost 5 bases; unmatched junction nucleotides: 10. CDR3 protein: CASSPTPGTSGSDEQYF. CDR3 nucleotides: TGCGCCAGCAGCCCTACCCCCGGGACTAGCGGGAGCGACGAGCAGTACTTC.

The table lists this clone with a count of one. The J gene is TRBJ2-1, the V gene TRBV5-6; D uncertain. Looked up from germline, CDR1 is SGHDT and CDR2 is YYEEEE. V was pared by 1 base and J by 10 bases, with 15 bases between. The CDR3 runs 14 residues. The CDR3: CASSLPTTTAEQFF. CDR3 bases: TGTGCCAGCAGCTTGCCCACTACTACCGCCGAGCAGTTCTTC.

Only one count was recorded for this clone. Other DNA sequences from this sample encode an identical CDR3 as well. J is TRBJ2-7 and V is TRBV5-4; 8 nucleotides line up with TRBD1. V was pared by 2 bases and J by 2 bases, with 6 bases of the junction left unmatched. The CDR3 covers 15 residues. Germline V gene lookup returns CDR1 SGHNT and CDR2 YYREEE (reference sequence). The CDR3 coding sequence is TGTGCCAGCAGCTTCCAGGGGGCGCCCACCTACGAGCAGTACTTC. This encodes CASSFQGAPTYEQYF.

The rearrangement uses TRBV4-1 and TRBJ2-7, with D possibly being TRBD1 or TRBD2 (6 bases each). V lost 5 bases and J 2 bases, leaving 16 bases between the germline ends. This CDR3 is built from 15 residues. Germline V gene lookup returns CDR1 MGHRA and CDR2 YSYEKL. The DNA of the CDR3 is TGCGCCAGCAGCTCAGAAGGAGGGGGGACCTACGAGCAGTACTTC. Translated: CASSSEGGGTYEQYF.

V is TRBV27 and J is TRBJ2-7; 12 nucleotides line up with TRBD1. CDR1 is MNHEY and CDR2 is SMNVEV in the germline V gene (reference sequence). The CDR3 loop spans 16 amino acids. J gave up 6 bases and V 5 bases, and 11 bases lay outside the gene matches. The CDR3 nucleotides are TGTGCCAGCAGTGCCTACACCGGGACAGGGGGCGGCGAGCAGTACTTC. It encodes CASSAYTGTGGGEQYF.

The gene calls are TRBV2 and TRBJ2-4; D gene uncertain. The CDR3 has 16 residues. V lost 4 bases to trimming and J lost 5 bases, with 18 bases between them. Germline-derived CDR1 and CDR2 are SNHLY and FYNNEI. CDR3 DNA: TGTGCCAGCAGTGCACCGACGTCTGGGTTTGAAAACATTCAGTACTTC. As protein: CASSAPTSGFENIQYF.

The rearrangement uses TRBV9 and TRBJ2-3; D is perhaps TRBD1 (5 bases). CDR1 is SGDLS and CDR2 is YYNGEE in the germline V gene. CDR3 length: 17 residues. V was pared by 0 bases and J by 6 bases, with 20 bases between. The CDR3 DNA reads as TGTGCCAGCAGCGTAGAAGGCGTGGGCAGGGAACGGGATACGCAGTATTTT. Translated, it gives CASSVEGVGRERDTQYF.

This chain connects TRBV7-8 to TRBJ1-4; D is possibly TRBD1 (5 bases). From germline, CDR1 is SGHVS and CDR2 FQNEAQ. The CDR3 totals 15 residues. Trimming took 3 bases from V and 2 from J, leaving 10 bases between them. CDR3 sequence (DNA): TGTGCCAGCAGCTTCGGGGGGAGCACTAATGAAAAACTGTTTTTT. It translates to CASSFGGSTNEKLFF.

This sequence joins TRBV9 and TRBJ1-1, with D possibly TRBD1 on 6 matching bases. Germline V gene lookup returns CDR1 SGDLS and CDR2 YYNGEE. Trimming left V 3 bases short and J 3 bases short, with 15 bases between. The length of the CDR3 is 15 residues. The CDR3: CASSGGGREDTEAFF. The CDR3 bases are TGTGCCAGCAGCGGCGGGGGCAGGGAGGACACTGAAGCTTTCTTT.

The chain combines TRBV12-5 with TRBJ2-5; TRBD1 might be the D (6 bases). Germline V lookup: CDR1 LGHNT, CDR2 FRNRAP. The CDR3 sequence is 16 residues long. The V end lost 4 bases, the J end lost 3 bases, and 18 bases lay between the germline ends. In nucleotides, the CDR3 is TGTGCTAGTGGTTCGAAACAGGGTGTTGTGGAAGAGACCCAGTACTTC. As protein: CASGSKQGVVEETQYF. The whole variable domain, remainder taken from reference TRBV12-5 and TRBJ2-5, is DARVTQTPRHKVTEMGQEVTMRCQPILGHNTVFWYRQTMMQGLELLAYFRNRAPLDDSGMPKDRFSAEMPDATLATLKIQPSEPRDSAVYFCASGSKQGVVEETQYFGPGTRLLVL.

The chain joins TRBV27 to TRBJ2-7; TRBD2 matches at 7 bases. The CDR3 extends over 15 amino acids. Unmatched junction bases numbered 10, after V lost 6 bases and J lost 2 bases. Germline V gives CDR1 MNHEY, CDR2 SMNVEV (reference sequence). DNA of the CDR3: TGTGCCAGCAGGTCTGTAGCGGGCACCACCTACGAGCAGTACTTC. Translating gives CASRSVAGTTYEQYF.

This clone was counted once. This sequence joins TRBV6-6 and TRBJ2-7, with 8 bases fitting TRBD1. Germline V gene sequence: CDR1 MNHNY, CDR2 SVGAGI (reference sequence). Trimming removed 0 bases from V and 6 bases from J; junction bases left unmatched: 4. The CDR3 runs to 14 residues. The CDR3 sequence is CASSYSNTGGEQYF. For the CDR3, the DNA is TGTGCCAGCAGTTACTCGAATACAGGGGGCGAGCAGTACTTC.

The J gene is TRBJ1-2, the V gene TRBV6-5, with D perhaps matching TRBD1 (6 bases). This CDR3 is 16 amino acids long. Trimming left V 4 bases short and J 0 bases short, with 15 bases between. The germline CDR1 and CDR2 sequences are MNHEY and SVGAGI. CDR3 DNA sequence: TGTGCCAGCAGTTCCCCATCGGCAGGGGCTAACTATGGCTACACCTTC. Translation gives CASSSPSAGANYGYTF.